This entry is about one TCR beta chain. This CDR3 is built from 14 residues. The germline V gene encodes CDR1 SGHTA and CDR2 FQGTGA. Trimming stripped 1 base from V and 7 bases from J, with 8 bases between. This record comes from a study of T cells in localized non-small cell lung cancer. The data were produced by immunoSEQ multiplex PCR, yet TCRdb's version contains in-frame clones alone and is incomplete. This repertoire shows roughly 66,000 clones, approximately 87% found once; its top ten account for over 1.5%. This chain joins TRBV7-3 and TRBJ1-6; D gene ambiguous. This clonotype originated in a woman aged 40-69 years with stage I lung adenocarcinoma. Here the sequenced sample was peripheral blood, taken before any cancer treatment. Written as DNA, the CDR3 is TGTGCCAGCAGCTTAAAGGGCAGCAATTCACCCCTCCACTTT. It translates to CASSLKGSNSPLHF. Drawing the rest from reference TRBV7-3 and TRBJ1-6, the complete variable domain is GAGVSQTPSNKVTEKGKYVELRCDPISGHTALYWYRQSLGQGPEFLIYFQGTGAADDSGLPNDRFFAVRPEGSVSTLKIQRTERGDSAVYLCASSLKGSNSPLHFGNGTRLTVT.